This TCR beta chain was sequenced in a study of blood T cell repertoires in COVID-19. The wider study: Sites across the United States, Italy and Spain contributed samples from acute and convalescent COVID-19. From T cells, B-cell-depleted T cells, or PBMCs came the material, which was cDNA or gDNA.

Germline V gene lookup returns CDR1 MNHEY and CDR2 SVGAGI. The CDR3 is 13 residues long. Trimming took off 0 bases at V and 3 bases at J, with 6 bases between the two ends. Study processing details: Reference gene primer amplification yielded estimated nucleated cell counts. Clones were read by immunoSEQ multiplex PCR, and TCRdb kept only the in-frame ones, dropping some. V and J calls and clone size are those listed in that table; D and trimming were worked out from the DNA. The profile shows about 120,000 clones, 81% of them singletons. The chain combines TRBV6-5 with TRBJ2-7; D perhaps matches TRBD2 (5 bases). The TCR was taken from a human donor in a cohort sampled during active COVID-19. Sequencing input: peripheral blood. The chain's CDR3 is CASSYSAGYEQYF. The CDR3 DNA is TGTGCCAGCAGTTACTCGGCGGGCTACGAGCAGTACTTC.